Below, 8 T cell receptor beta chains from the same sample are listed, as sequenced in a study of T cells after yellow fever vaccination (dated by TCRdb to between 2017 and 2020). Per the publication, the treatment or condition label means: live attenuated yellow fever vaccine strain. Libraries were made using 5' RACE. The sequencer was an Illumina NovaSeq 6000. The public sequencing data were trimmed at Q25 with fastp and processed into clonotypes with MiXCR by TCRdb, which kept only in-frame beta chains. Every entry covers one CDR3 protein and lists the most common genes and DNA from its rows. Present in this sample are around 300,000 distinct CDR3 sequences, about 4.5% of which were seen just once. Jointly, the top ten make up less than 20% of the sample. The material sequenced was PBMCs, taken 15 days after the yellow fever booster vaccination. These receptors were obtained from a man younger than 35 who received the YFV17D yellow fever vaccine.

The V call is TRBV7-6, the J call TRBJ2-3; the D gene is possibly TRBD1 (6 bases). The germline V gene encodes CDR1 SGHVS and CDR2 FNYEAQ. This CDR3 is built from 15 residues. V was pared by 4 bases and J by 1 base, with 12 bases between. CDR3 nucleotide sequence: TGTGCCAGCAGCTATACAGGGCGAGGCACAGATACGCAGTATTTT. The encoded protein is CASSYTGRGTDTQYF.

This clonotype was observed a few times. The chain carries TRBV27 and TRBJ1-4; the D is unclear. This CDR3 spans 15 amino acids. V was clipped by 3 bases and J by 8 bases, with 16 bases between them. The germline V gene encodes CDR1 MNHEY and CDR2 SMNVEV (reference sequence). Here the CDR3 reads CASSFVTGIGEKLFF. The CDR3 bases are TGTGCCAGCAGTTTTGTCACGGGGATCGGGGAAAAACTGTTTTTT.

The chain employs TRBV10-3 and TRBJ1-5, with unresolved D. Per germline, CDR1 ENHRY and CDR2 SYGVKD. There are 11 residues in the CDR3. The V end was cut by 11 bases, the J end by 4 bases, with 9 bases between. CDR3 sequence (DNA): TGTGCCTCCGGACCTAATCAGCCCCAGCATTTT. Protein sequence: CASGPNQPQHF.

In its sample, this clonotype was seen a few times. The chain recombines TRBV16 with TRBJ2-3; D call uncertain. CDR1 is KGHSY, CDR2 FQNENV, per germline. The V and J ends lost 7 bases and 0 bases respectively, with 14 bases between them. CDR3 length equals 15 residues. The CDR3 loop is CASTLETSSTDTQYF. In DNA form, the CDR3 reads TGTGCCAGCACCCTAGAGACATCTAGCACAGATACGCAGTATTTT.

The chain employs TRBV18 and TRBJ2-1; the match to TRBD2 covers 9 bases. Germline assignment: CDR1 KGHSH and CDR2 LQKENI. The trim removed 3 bases at V and 9 bases at J, leaving 6 bases unmatched. The CDR3 has 14 amino acids. This CDR3 reads CASSPPGLASEQFF. CDR3 nucleotides: TGTGCCAGCTCACCGCCGGGACTAGCCTCTGAGCAGTTCTTC.

The V call is TRBV20-1, the J call TRBJ1-6, with D possibly matching TRBD1 (5 bases). Between the trimmed V and J ends, which lost 0 bases and 5 bases, there was a span of 14 bases. The CDR3 is made up of 16 amino acids. Germline V gene sequence: CDR1 DFQATT, CDR2 SNEGSKA (reference sequence). The CDR3 protein is CSARDRLRGNNSPLHF. CDR3 nucleotide sequence: TGCAGTGCTAGAGATCGTTTGAGGGGTAATAATTCACCCCTCCACTTT.

The chain combines TRBV6-5 with TRBJ2-7; TRBD1 is a possible D gene (5 bases). Germline V gene data show CDR1 as MNHEY and CDR2 as SVGAGI. The CDR3 has 13 residues. Trimming shortened V by 3 bases and J by 4 bases, and 10 bases separated the two germline ends. CDR3 DNA: TGTGCCAGCAGTTATGGCAGGGCTTACGAGCAGTACTTC. It yields the protein CASSYGRAYEQYF.

This clonotype has ten or more counts. This CDR3 is CSAEGTSTDTQYF. The CDR3 DNA follows: TGCAGTGCAGAGGGGACTAGCACAGATACGCAGTATTTT. V is TRBV20-1 and J is TRBJ2-3; possible D gene TRBD2, 6 bases. Trimming cost V 6 bases and J 0 bases, with 10 bases left between them. This CDR3 has 13 amino acids. The germline CDR1 and CDR2 sequences are DFQATT and SNEGSKA (reference sequence).